Given below is one TCR beta chain in context. The data originate from a study of T cells after yellow fever vaccination. The overall study: Fractions of low cell number were prepared using SMART-Seq v4 Ultra Low Input.

Germline CDR1 reads DFQATT; CDR2 reads SNEGSKA (reference sequence). This CDR3 region has 12 residues. With 6 bases removed from V and 4 bases from J, the gap between germline ends came to 12 bases. TCRdb analysed the 5' RACE reads with MiXCR anew, one entry per CDR3 protein. The table records some 300,000 distinct CDR3 sequences, 8.7% of them present only once. The rearrangement uses TRBV20-1 and TRBJ2-5; D call uncertain. The receptor's source is a young man who received the YFV17D yellow fever vaccine. The sample was CD4+ T cells sorted from PBMCs, taken 5 days after the yellow fever booster vaccination. The chain's CDR3 is CSAALELETQYF. The CDR3, as DNA: TGCAGTGCCGCCCTGGAACTAGAGACCCAGTACTTC.